Each of the 3 T cell receptor beta chains below was sequenced from the same sample in a study of T cells in Graves' hyperthyroidism and ophthalmopathy. From RNA transcripts, TCR beta CDR3 regions were amplified. With the HTBI primer set, the TCR CDR3 went through a first round of RT-PCR. TCRdb redid the calling of the multiplex PCR reads with MiXCR, one entry per CDR3 protein. The data contain about 700,000 distinct CDR3 sequences, around 13% of them singletons. The sample consisted of blood. The receptors were gathered from a woman aged 18-29 years with Graves' hyperthyroidism.

This clonotype occurred a few times. A much bigger clone sits one base away, suggesting this may be a read error. CDR3 bases: TGTGCCAGCAGTTTGGGGGGACAGGGAGCTAATGAGCGGTTCTTC. Translation: CASSLGGQGANERFF. The chain links TRBV27 to TRBJ2-1, with 9 bases that match TRBD1. Germline CDR1 is MNHEY and CDR2 is SMNVEV (reference sequence). This CDR3 comprises 15 residues.

This rearrangement joins TRBV11-2 to TRBJ2-3, with D maybe TRBD2 (6 bases). This CDR3 region has 16 residues. Germline values: CDR1 SGHAT, CDR2 FQNNGV. Trimming stripped 1 base from V and 5 bases from J, with 16 bases between. The DNA for the CDR3 is TGTGCCAGCAGCTTAGTACTCACGGGAGCGGAAGATACGCAGTATTTT. Translation: CASSLVLTGAEDTQYF.

In this sample, this clonotype turned up many times. Sequence at one end of the junction differs from germline and may be a read error. The chain has TRBV28 and TRBJ2-2; weak D call: TRBD2 (7 bases). The germline gives CDR1 MDHEN, CDR2 SYDVKM. The CDR3 is 15 residues long. CDR3 sequence (DNA): TGTGCCAGCAGTCTGGGGGGGGCGAATACCGGGGAGCTGTTTTTT. Protein sequence: CASSLGGANTGELFF. Drawing the rest from reference TRBV28 and TRBJ2-2, the complete variable domain is DVKVTQSSRYLVKRTGEKVFLECVQDMDHENMFWYRQDPGLGLRLIYFSYDVKMKEKGDIPEGYSVSREKKERFSLILESASTNQTSMYLCASSLGGANTGELFFGEGSRLTVL.